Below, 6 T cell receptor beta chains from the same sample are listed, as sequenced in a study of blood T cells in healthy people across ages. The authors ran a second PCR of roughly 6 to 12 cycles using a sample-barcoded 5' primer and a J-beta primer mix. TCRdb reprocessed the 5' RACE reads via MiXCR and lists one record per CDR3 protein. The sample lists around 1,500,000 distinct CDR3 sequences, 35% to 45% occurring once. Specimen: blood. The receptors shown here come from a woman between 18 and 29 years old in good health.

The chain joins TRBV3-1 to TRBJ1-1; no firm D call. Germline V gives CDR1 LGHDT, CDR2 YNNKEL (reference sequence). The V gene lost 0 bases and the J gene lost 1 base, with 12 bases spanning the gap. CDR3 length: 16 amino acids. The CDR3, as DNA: TGTGCCAGCAGCCAAGATCGGCAGGTGCGGAACACTGAAGCTTTCTTT. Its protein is CASSQDRQVRNTEAFF.

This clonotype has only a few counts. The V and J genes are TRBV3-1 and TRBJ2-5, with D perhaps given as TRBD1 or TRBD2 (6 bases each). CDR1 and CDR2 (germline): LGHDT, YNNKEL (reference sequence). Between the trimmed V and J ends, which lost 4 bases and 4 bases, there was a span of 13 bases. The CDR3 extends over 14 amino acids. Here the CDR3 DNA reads TGTGCCAGCAGCCCCGGAGGGGGTCCAGAGACCCAGTACTTC. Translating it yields CASSPGGGPETQYF.

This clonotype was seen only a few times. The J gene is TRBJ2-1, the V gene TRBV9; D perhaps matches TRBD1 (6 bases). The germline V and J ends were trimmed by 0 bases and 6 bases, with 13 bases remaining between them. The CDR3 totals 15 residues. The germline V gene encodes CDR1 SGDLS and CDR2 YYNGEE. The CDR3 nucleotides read TGTGCCAGCAGCGTAGACCCAGGGGTAGCCAATGAGCAGTTCTTC. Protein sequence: CASSVDPGVANEQFF. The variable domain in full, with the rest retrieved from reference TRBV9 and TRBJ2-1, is DSGVTQTPKHLITATGQRVTLRCSPRSGDLSVYWYQQSLDQGLQFLIQYYNGEERAKGNILERFSAQQFPDLHSELNLSSLELGDSALYFCASSVDPGVANEQFFGPGTRLTVL.

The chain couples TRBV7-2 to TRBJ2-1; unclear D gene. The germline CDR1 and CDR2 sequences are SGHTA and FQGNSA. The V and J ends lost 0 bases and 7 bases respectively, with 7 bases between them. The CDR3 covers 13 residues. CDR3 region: CASSLARQNEQFF. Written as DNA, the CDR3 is TGTGCCAGCAGCTTAGCGAGGCAAAATGAGCAGTTCTTC.

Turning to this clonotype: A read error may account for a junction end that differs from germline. CDR3 in DNA: TGTGCCATCAGCACGACTAGCGGCAATAAGCAGTTCTTC. Its translation: CAISTTSGNKQFF. The chain joins TRBV10-3 to TRBJ2-1; 9 nucleotides align to TRBD2. From germline, CDR1 is ENHRY and CDR2 SYGVKD. CDR3 length equals 13 residues.

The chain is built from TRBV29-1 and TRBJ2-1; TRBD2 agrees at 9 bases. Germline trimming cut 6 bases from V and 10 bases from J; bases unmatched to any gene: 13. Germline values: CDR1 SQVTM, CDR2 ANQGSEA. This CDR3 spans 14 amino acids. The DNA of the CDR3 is TGCAGCGTCTACGCCAGCGGGAGGTTTGGGGAGCAGTTCTTC. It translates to CSVYASGRFGEQFF.